The following is a T cell receptor (beta chain) sequence with its context. Antigen specificity is unknown. Lacking the conserved final phenylalanine or tryptophan, this CDR3 likely reflects a read error. This specimen belongs to a study of human T cells and chemical hapten exposure. Study summary: Sensitization was performed using 2% DPC on a 2 cm by 2 cm upper inner arm skin site. Upper-back patch tests with 0.01% DPC were read at 6 days.

The time point here: patch test 2, 6 weeks after DPC sensitization. As for treatment: therapeutic diphenylcyclopropenone sensitization with weekly scalp DPC. General study points: No change in TCRs above 1 in 1000 frequency was produced by DPC sensitization.

Unique molecular identifiers were affixed to discrete cDNA molecules within the library. TCRdb used MiXCR to reprocess the RACE reads, holding one entry per CDR3 protein. The sample yields about 84,000 distinct CDR3 sequences, around 9.3% seen once. V lost 2 bases, J lost 0 bases, and 11 bases lay in between. This CDR3 comprises 15 residues. In germline, CDR1 is MNHEY, CDR2 SVGEGT. The material was whole blood, obtained in connection with sensitization to the hapten diphenylcyclopropenone (DPC). This clonotype was sampled from a woman in her fifties or sixties with alopecia areata. Some clones in this sample may be carry-over from other donors' samples. The chain combines TRBV6-2 or TRBV6-3 with TRBJ2-7; possibly TRBD1 for D (5 bases). CDR3 coding DNA: TGTGCCAGCAGTTACCTGGGGCTGAGCTCCTACGAGCAGTACCTC. It encodes CASSYLGLSSYEQYL.